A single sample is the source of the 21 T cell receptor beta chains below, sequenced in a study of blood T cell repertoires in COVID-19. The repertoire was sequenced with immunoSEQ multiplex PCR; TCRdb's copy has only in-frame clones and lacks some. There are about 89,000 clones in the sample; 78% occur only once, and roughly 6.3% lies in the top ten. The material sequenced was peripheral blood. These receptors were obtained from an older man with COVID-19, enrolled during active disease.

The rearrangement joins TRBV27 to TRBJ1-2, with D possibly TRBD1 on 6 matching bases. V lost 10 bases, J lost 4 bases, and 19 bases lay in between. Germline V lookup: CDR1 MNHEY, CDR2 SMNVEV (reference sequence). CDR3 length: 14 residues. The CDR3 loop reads CATRETGRVYGYTF. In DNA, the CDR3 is TGTGCCACTAGAGAGACAGGCCGTGTCTATGGCTACACCTTC.

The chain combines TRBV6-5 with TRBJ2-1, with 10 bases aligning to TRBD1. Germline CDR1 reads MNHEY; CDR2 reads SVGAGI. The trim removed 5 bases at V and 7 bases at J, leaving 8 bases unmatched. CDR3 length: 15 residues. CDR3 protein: CASSTSGQGRNEQFF. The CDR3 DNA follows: TGTGCCAGCAGTACCTCGGGACAGGGGAGAAATGAGCAGTTCTTC.

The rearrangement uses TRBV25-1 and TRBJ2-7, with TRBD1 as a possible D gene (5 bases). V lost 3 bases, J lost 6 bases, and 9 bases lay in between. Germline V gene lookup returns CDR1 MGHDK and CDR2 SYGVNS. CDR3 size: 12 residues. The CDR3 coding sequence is TGTGCCAGCAGTGAGAAGGGGTTCGAGCAGTACTTC. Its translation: CASSEKGFEQYF.

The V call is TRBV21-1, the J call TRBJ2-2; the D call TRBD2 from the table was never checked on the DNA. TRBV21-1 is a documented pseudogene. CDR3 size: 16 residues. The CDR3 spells CASTPLAVTSTGELFF. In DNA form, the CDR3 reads TGTGCCAGCACTCCACTAGCGGTGACGAGCACCGGGGAGCTGTTTTTT.

The CDR3 DNA reads as TGTGCCAGTAGTAGGGACAGGAGGGGACACTCTGGAAACACCATATATTTT. Amino acids: CASSRDRRGHSGNTIYF. The genes are TRBV19 and TRBJ1-3; 8 bases align to TRBD1. CDR3 length: 17 amino acids. CDR1 is LNHDA and CDR2 is SQIVND in the germline V gene (reference sequence). Unmatched junction bases numbered 8, after V lost 4 bases and J lost 0 bases.

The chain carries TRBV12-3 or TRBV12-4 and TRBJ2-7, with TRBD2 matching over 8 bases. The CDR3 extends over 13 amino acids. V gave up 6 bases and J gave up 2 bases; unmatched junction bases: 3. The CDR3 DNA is TGTGCCAGCAGGGTAGCGGGGACCTACGAGCAGTACTTC. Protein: CASRVAGTYEQYF.

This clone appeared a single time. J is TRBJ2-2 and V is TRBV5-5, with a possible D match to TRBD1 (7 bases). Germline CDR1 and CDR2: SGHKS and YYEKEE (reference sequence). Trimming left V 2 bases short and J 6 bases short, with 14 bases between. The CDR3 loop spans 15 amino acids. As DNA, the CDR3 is TGTGCCAGCAGCTTTATAGACAGGGACTCCGGGGAGCTGTTTTTT. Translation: CASSFIDRDSGELFF. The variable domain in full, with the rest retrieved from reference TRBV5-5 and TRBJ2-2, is DAGVTQSPTHLIKTRGQQVTLRCSPISGHKSVSWYQQVLGQGPQFIFQYYEKEERGRGNFPDRFSARQFPNYSSELNVNALLLGDSALYLCASSFIDRDSGELFFGEGSRLTVL.

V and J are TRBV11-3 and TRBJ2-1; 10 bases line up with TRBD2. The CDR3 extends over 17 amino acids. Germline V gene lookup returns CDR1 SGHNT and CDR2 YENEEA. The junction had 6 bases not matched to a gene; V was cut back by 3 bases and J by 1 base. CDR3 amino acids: CASSFTSGEGSYNEQFF. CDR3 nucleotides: TGTGCCAGCAGCTTCACTAGCGGGGAAGGGTCCTACAATGAGCAGTTCTTC.

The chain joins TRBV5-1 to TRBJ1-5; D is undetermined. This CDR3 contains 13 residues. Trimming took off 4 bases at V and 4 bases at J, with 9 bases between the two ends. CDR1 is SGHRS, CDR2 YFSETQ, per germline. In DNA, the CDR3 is TGCGCCAGCAGCCTAGACGGGAATCAGCCCCAGCATTTT. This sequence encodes CASSLDGNQPQHF.

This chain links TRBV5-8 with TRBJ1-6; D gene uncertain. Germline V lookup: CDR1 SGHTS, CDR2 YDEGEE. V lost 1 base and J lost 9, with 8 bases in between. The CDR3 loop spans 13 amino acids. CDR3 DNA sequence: TGTGCCAGCAGCTTGAGAAGCCCTTCACCCCTCCACTTT. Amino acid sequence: CASSLRSPSPLHF.

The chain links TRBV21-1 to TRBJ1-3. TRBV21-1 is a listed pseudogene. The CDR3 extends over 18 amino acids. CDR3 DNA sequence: TGTGCCAGCAGCAAAGGCGTGGCGGATTTCAACTCTGGAAACACCATATATTTT. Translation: CASSKGVADFNSGNTIYF.

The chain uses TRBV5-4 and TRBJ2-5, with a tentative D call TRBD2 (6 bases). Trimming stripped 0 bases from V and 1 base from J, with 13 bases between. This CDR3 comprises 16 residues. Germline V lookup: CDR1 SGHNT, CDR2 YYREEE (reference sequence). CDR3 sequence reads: CASSLEGGASQETQYF. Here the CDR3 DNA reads TGTGCCAGCAGCTTGGAGGGCGGGGCCTCCCAAGAGACCCAGTACTTC. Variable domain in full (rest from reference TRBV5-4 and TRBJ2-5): ETGVTQSPTHLIKTRGQQVTLRCSSQSGHNTVSWYQQALGQGPQFIFQYYREEENGRGNFPPRFSGLQFPNYSSELNVNALELDDSALYLCASSLEGGASQETQYFGPGTRLLVL.

The CDR3 sequence: CASSHSVTGGGETQYF. CDR3 in DNA: TGTGCCAGCAGCCACTCGGTAACCGGGGGTGGTGAGACCCAGTACTTC. The V gene is TRBV4-2, the J gene TRBJ2-5; D possibly corresponds to TRBD2 (6 bases). CDR3 size: 16 residues. Per the germline V gene, CDR1 is LGHNA and CDR2 is YNFKEQ. Between the trimmed V and J ends, which lost 3 bases and 5 bases, there was a span of 19 bases.

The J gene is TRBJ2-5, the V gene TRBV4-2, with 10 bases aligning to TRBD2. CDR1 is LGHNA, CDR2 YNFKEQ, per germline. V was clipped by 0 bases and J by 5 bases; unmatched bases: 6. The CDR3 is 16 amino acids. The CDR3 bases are TGTGCCAGCAGCCAAGAGAGCGGGGGGGCCTGGGAGACCCAGTACTTC. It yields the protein CASSQESGGAWETQYF.

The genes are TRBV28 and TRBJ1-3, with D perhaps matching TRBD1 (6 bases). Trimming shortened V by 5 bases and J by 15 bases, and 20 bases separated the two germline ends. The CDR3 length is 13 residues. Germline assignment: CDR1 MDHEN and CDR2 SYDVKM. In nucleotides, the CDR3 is TGTGCCAGCAGTAACACGGGGGGCGCAAGGGAATATTTT. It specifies CASSNTGGAREYF. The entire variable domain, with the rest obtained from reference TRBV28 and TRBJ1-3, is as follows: DVKVTQSSRYLVKRTGEKVFLECVQDMDHENMFWYRQDPGLGLRLIYFSYDVKMKEKGDIPEGYSVSREKKERFSLILESASTNQTSMYLCASSNTGGAREYFGEGSWLTVV.

The CDR3 loop is CASNPQGSEAFF. In DNA form, the CDR3 reads TGTGCCAGCAACCCACAGGGGTCTGAAGCTTTCTTT. The J gene is TRBJ1-1, the V gene TRBV6-2 or TRBV6-3, with 7 bases aligning to TRBD1. CDR3 length: 12 residues. CDR1 and CDR2 (germline): MNHEY, SVGEGT. Germline trimming cut 7 bases from V and 6 bases from J; bases unmatched to any gene: 5.

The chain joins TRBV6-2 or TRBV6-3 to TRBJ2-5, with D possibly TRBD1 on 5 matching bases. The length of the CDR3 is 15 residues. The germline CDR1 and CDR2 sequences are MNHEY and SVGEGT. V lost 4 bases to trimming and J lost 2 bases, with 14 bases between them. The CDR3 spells CASSSFRDQQETQYF. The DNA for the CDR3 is TGTGCCAGCAGTTCCTTCAGGGATCAACAAGAGACCCAGTACTTC.

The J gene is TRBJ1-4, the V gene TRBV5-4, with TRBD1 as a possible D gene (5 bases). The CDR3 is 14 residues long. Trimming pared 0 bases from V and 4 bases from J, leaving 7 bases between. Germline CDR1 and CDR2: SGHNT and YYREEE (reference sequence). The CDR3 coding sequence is TGTGCCAGCAGCTTGGGACAGATTAATGAAAAACTGTTTTTT. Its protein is CASSLGQINEKLFF.

CDR3 sequence (DNA): TGTGCCAGCAGGGGACAGGGCGGGGAGACCCAGTACTTC. Translation gives CASRGQGGETQYF. The chain is built from TRBV2 and TRBJ2-5; 9 nucleotides agree with TRBD1. CDR3 length: 13 amino acids. J was trimmed by 5 bases and V by 6 bases; bases with no gene match: 4. The V gene's germline CDR1 is SNHLY and CDR2 FYNNEI.

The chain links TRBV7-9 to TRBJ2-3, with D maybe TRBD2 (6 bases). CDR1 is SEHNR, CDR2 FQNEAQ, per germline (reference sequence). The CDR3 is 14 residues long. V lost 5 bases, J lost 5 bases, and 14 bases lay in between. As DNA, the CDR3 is TGTGCCAGCAGCCTTTTCGGGAGTGGAGATACGCAGTATTTT. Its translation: CASSLFGSGDTQYF.

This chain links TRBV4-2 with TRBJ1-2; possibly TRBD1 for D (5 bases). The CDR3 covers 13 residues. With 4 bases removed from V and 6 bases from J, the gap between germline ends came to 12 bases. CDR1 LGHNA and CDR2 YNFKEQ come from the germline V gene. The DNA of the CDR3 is TGTGCCAGCAGCCGACAGCCCAGGGATGGCTACACCTTC. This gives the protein CASSRQPRDGYTF.